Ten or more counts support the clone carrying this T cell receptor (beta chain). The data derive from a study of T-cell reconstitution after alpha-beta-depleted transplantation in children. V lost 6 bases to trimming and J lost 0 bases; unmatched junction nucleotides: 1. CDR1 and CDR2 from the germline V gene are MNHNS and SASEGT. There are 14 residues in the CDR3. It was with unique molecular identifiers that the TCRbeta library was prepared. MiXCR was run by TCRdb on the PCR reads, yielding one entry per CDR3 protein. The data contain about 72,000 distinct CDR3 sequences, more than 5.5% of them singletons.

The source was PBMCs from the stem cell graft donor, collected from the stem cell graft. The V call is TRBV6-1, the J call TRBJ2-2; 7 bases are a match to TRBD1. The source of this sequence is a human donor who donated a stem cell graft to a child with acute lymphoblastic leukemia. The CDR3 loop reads CASRGQPNTGELFF. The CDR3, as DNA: TGTGCCAGCAGGGGACAGCCGAACACCGGGGAGCTGTTTTTT.